What follows describes a single T cell receptor beta chain. TCRdb's copy holds only in-frame clones and misses some; the assay was immunoSEQ multiplex PCR. The data hold about 330,000 clones, with 88% observed a single time. The data stem from a study of blood T cell repertoires in COVID-19. The ends were cut back, 5 bases at V and 0 bases at J, with 11 bases in the middle. Germline values: CDR1 SNHLY, CDR2 FYNNEI. CDR3 length: 14 amino acids. This receptor was obtained from a woman in her forties or fifties with active or convalescent COVID-19. The rearrangement uses TRBV2 and TRBJ2-7; possible D gene TRBD1, 5 bases. Specimen: peripheral blood. CDR3 bases: TGTGCCAGCAGTTGGACAAGGAGCTCCTACGAGCAGTACTTC. Its translation: CASSWTRSSYEQYF.